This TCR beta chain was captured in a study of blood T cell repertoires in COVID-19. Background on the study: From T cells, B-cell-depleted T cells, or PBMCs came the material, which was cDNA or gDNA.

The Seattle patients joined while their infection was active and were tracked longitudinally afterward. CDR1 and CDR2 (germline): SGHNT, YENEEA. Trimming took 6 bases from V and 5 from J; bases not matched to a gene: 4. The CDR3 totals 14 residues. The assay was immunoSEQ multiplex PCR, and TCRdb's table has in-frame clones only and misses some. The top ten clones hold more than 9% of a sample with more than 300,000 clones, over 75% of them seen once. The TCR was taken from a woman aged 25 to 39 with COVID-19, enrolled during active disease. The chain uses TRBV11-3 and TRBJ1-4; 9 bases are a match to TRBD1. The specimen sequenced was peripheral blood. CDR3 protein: CASSPQGANEKLFF. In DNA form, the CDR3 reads TGTGCCAGCAGTCCACAGGGGGCAAATGAAAAACTGTTTTTT.